The rows below give T cell receptor beta chains drawn from one sample of a study of cytomegalovirus exposure and HLA in healthy donors. Sequenced by immunoSEQ multiplex PCR; TCRdb stores in-frame clones only, minus some. The repertoire holds around 58,000 clones, with over 55% as singletons. Sequencing was done on a sample of PBMCs. These receptors came from a man between 35 and 55 years old in good health and CMV-seropositive. CDR3s include the opening cysteine and the closing phenylalanine or tryptophan. The order of the fields is J gene, V gene, clone size, D gene, CDR3 DNA, CDR3 protein. D genes are given only for firm matches. Rows give clone size only sometimes, using once, few, many, or a class for an expanded clone.

J gene: TRBJ1-2
V gene: TRBV5-4
clone size: few
D gene: -
CDR3 DNA: TGTGCCAGCAGCCCGGAACTGACAGTTAACTATGGCTACACCTTC
CDR3 protein: CASSPELTVNYGYTF

J gene: TRBJ1-6
V gene: TRBV30
clone size: -
D gene: TRBD1
CDR3 DNA: TGTGCCTGGAGTCGGGGACAGGGAAGGTCACCCCTCCACTTT
CDR3 protein: CAWSRGQGRSPLHF

J gene: TRBJ1-1
V gene: TRBV5-6
clone size: -
D gene: -
CDR3 DNA: TGTGCCAGCAGCTGGCGGGGTGTTGGGGGTGAAGCTTTCTTT
CDR3 protein: CASSWRGVGGEAFF

J gene: TRBJ2-6
V gene: TRBV9
clone size: few
D gene: TRBD2
CDR3 DNA: TGTGCCAGCAGCGCCCGACTAGCGGAAAGCTCTGGGGCCAACGTCCTGACTTTC
CDR3 protein: CASSARLAESSGANVLTF

J gene: TRBJ2-1
V gene: TRBV18
clone size: -
D gene: TRBD1
CDR3 DNA: TGTGCCAGCTCACAGGGGGCGCAGTACAATGAGCAGTTCTTC
CDR3 protein: CASSQGAQYNEQFF

J gene: TRBJ2-7
V gene: TRBV6-5
clone size: -
D gene: -
CDR3 DNA: TGTGCCAGCAGTCATCGGGACTCGAGGCACGAGCAGTACTTC
CDR3 protein: CASSHRDSRHEQYF

J gene: TRBJ2-7
V gene: TRBV5-1
clone size: -
D gene: TRBD1
CDR3 DNA: TGCGCCAGCAGCGAGGGACAGGGGCCCTACGAGCAGTACTTC
CDR3 protein: CASSEGQGPYEQYF

J gene: TRBJ2-5
V gene: TRBV29-1
clone size: -
D gene: -
CDR3 DNA: TGCAGCGTTGTGGGCAGGGTGGGGGAGACCCAGTACTTC
CDR3 protein: CSVVGRVGETQYF

J gene: TRBJ1-2
V gene: TRBV11-1
clone size: -
D gene: -
CDR3 DNA: TGTGCCAGCAGCCTGTCAGGGTCGCGTGGCTACACCTTC
CDR3 protein: CASSLSGSRGYTF

J gene: TRBJ1-1
V gene: TRBV21-1
clone size: -
D gene: -
CDR3 DNA: TGTGCCAGCAGCAAATGTGGAAGGGAGGGCCCTGAAGCTTTCTTT
CDR3 protein: CASSKCGREGPEAFF

J gene: TRBJ2-7
V gene: TRBV9
clone size: -
D gene: -
CDR3 DNA: TGTGCCAGCAGCACAGCGCCCGTCCGGGACTCCGGCTCCTACGAGCAGTACTTC
CDR3 protein: CASSTAPVRDSGSYEQYF

J gene: TRBJ1-1
V gene: TRBV7-2
clone size: -
D gene: TRBD1
CDR3 DNA: TGTGCCAGCAGCCCCACGGGAGGGGGCAACACTGAAGCTTTCTTT
CDR3 protein: CASSPTGGGNTEAFF

J gene: TRBJ1-2
V gene: TRBV7-7
clone size: -
D gene: -
CDR3 DNA: TGTGCTAGCAGCTCCCCAGGGGAAATTAACTATGGCTACACCTTC
CDR3 protein: CASSSPGEINYGYTF

J gene: TRBJ2-3
V gene: TRBV7-9
clone size: -
D gene: -
CDR3 DNA: TGTGCCAGCAGCCCCCCCCGCGGCGGCACAGATACGCAGTATTTT
CDR3 protein: CASSPPRGGTDTQYF

J gene: TRBJ2-6
V gene: TRBV5-1
clone size: -
D gene: -
CDR3 DNA: TGCGCCAGCAGCTTGTTGGTAGCGCAAGGGGCCAACGTCCTGACTTTC
CDR3 protein: CASSLLVAQGANVLTF

J gene: TRBJ2-5
V gene: TRBV18
clone size: -
D gene: TRBD1
CDR3 DNA: TGTGCCAGCTCACCCCGGACAGGAGAGGGGGAGACCCAGTACTTC
CDR3 protein: CASSPRTGEGETQYF

J gene: TRBJ2-7
V gene: TRBV6-1
clone size: -
D gene: TRBD1
CDR3 DNA: TGTGCCAGCAGTCCCGGGACAGGACTATCCTACGAGCAGTACTTC
CDR3 protein: CASSPGTGLSYEQYF

J gene: TRBJ2-7
V gene: TRBV2
clone size: few
D gene: -
CDR3 DNA: TGTGCCAGCAGTGAAGGGCCTTATAGCCCCTACGAGCAGTACTTC
CDR3 protein: CASSEGPYSPYEQYF

J gene: TRBJ1-3
V gene: TRBV2
clone size: few
D gene: -
CDR3 DNA: TGTGCCAGCAGTGAAGGTTGGGCGTCCAACTCTGGAAACACCATATATTTT
CDR3 protein: CASSEGWASNSGNTIYF

J gene: TRBJ1-1
V gene: TRBV6-5
clone size: -
D gene: -
CDR3 DNA: TGTGCCAGCAGTTACTCCGGGGAACAAGGCACTGAAGCTTTCTTT
CDR3 protein: CASSYSGEQGTEAFF

J gene: TRBJ2-3
V gene: TRBV19
clone size: -
D gene: TRBD2
CDR3 DNA: TGTGCCAGTAGTATAAAGCGGGGGGCAGATACGCAGTATTTT
CDR3 protein: CASSIKRGADTQYF

J gene: TRBJ2-3
V gene: TRBV5-1
clone size: -
D gene: -
CDR3 DNA: TGCGCCAGCAAGGGGTCGGGGGTTGGCACAGATACGCAGTATTTT
CDR3 protein: CASKGSGVGTDTQYF

J gene: TRBJ1-1
V gene: TRBV29-1
clone size: -
D gene: TRBD1
CDR3 DNA: TGCAGCGGTCGAGACAGGGGCAGAAGAACTGAAGCTTTCTTT
CDR3 protein: CSGRDRGRRTEAFF

J gene: TRBJ1-4
V gene: TRBV7-9
clone size: -
D gene: TRBD1
CDR3 DNA: TGTGCCAGCAGCTTAGAGTGGACAGGGGGGGATGAAAAACTGTTTTTT
CDR3 protein: CASSLEWTGGDEKLFF

J gene: TRBJ1-2
V gene: TRBV29-1
clone size: -
D gene: -
CDR3 DNA: TGCAGCGTTGAATCCGTTAACTATGGCTACACCTTC
CDR3 protein: CSVESVNYGYTF

J gene: TRBJ1-4
V gene: TRBV6-5
clone size: -
D gene: -
CDR3 DNA: TGTGCCAGCAGCCTCAGGGGTGAAAAACTGTTTTTT
CDR3 protein: CASSLRGEKLFF

J gene: TRBJ1-1
V gene: TRBV11-3
clone size: once
D gene: -
CDR3 DNA: TGTGCCAGCAGCTTAGCGGAGGGTGAGAACACTGAAGCTTTCTTT
CDR3 protein: CASSLAEGENTEAFF

J gene: TRBJ1-2
V gene: TRBV5-4
clone size: -
D gene: -
CDR3 DNA: TGTGCCAGCAAACGAAAGGGGCCTAACTATGGCTACACCTTC
CDR3 protein: CASKRKGPNYGYTF

J gene: TRBJ2-1
V gene: TRBV7-2
clone size: -
D gene: TRBD2
CDR3 DNA: TGTGCCAGCAGCTTAGCGGGGGGGAGTAATGAGCAGTTCTTC
CDR3 protein: CASSLAGGSNEQFF

J gene: TRBJ1-2
V gene: TRBV19
clone size: few
D gene: -
CDR3 DNA: TGTGCCAGTAGTATAGGGCAGGGAAGTGGCTACACCTTC
CDR3 protein: CASSIGQGSGYTF

J gene: TRBJ1-6
V gene: TRBV9
clone size: -
D gene: -
CDR3 DNA: TGTGCCAGCAGCGCCTGGCAAAGCTCCTATAATTCACCCCTCCACTTT
CDR3 protein: CASSAWQSSYNSPLHF

J gene: TRBJ2-2
V gene: TRBV4-2
clone size: -
D gene: TRBD2
CDR3 DNA: TGTGCCAGCAGCCCGGGACTAGCGGGGGGGTCCGGGGAGCTGTTTTTT
CDR3 protein: CASSPGLAGGSGELFF

J gene: TRBJ1-2
V gene: TRBV5-6
clone size: -
D gene: TRBD1
CDR3 DNA: TGTGCCAGCAGGACAGGGGCCACCCCTCTACTCAAGAATGGCTACACCTTC
CDR3 protein: CASRTGATPLLKNGYTF

J gene: TRBJ2-5
V gene: TRBV6-1
clone size: -
D gene: -
CDR3 DNA: TGTGCCAGCAGTGAATGGGAGGACCGGAACTTC
CDR3 protein: CASSEWEDRNF

J gene: TRBJ2-1
V gene: TRBV7-9
clone size: -
D gene: TRBD2
CDR3 DNA: TGTGCCAGCAGTCGCAATTTTGGGACTAGCGATCAGGCCTACAATGAGCAGTTCTTC
CDR3 protein: CASSRNFGTSDQAYNEQFF

J gene: TRBJ2-7
V gene: TRBV7-9
clone size: -
D gene: TRBD2
CDR3 DNA: TGTGCCAGCAGCCCCCGGACTAGCGGAAACGAGCAGTACTTC
CDR3 protein: CASSPRTSGNEQYF

J gene: TRBJ1-4
V gene: TRBV30
clone size: -
D gene: -
CDR3 DNA: TGTGCCTGGAGTGTACTCTCGGGTGGAAAACTGTTTTTT
CDR3 protein: CAWSVLSGGKLFF

J gene: TRBJ1-1
V gene: TRBV6-5
clone size: once
D gene: TRBD1
CDR3 DNA: TGTGCCAGCATCAACAGGGGGAAGGGTGAAGCTTTCTTT
CDR3 protein: CASINRGKGEAFF

J gene: TRBJ1-2
V gene: TRBV29-1
clone size: -
D gene: -
CDR3 DNA: TGCGCCCTAGAAGGTATGGATGGCTACACCTTC
CDR3 protein: CALEGMDGYTF

J gene: TRBJ2-3
V gene: TRBV9
clone size: -
D gene: -
CDR3 DNA: TGTGCCAGCAGCGTAGGCAGTCACACAGATACGCAGTATTTT
CDR3 protein: CASSVGSHTDTQYF

J gene: TRBJ2-3
V gene: TRBV13
clone size: -
D gene: -
CDR3 DNA: TGTGCCGCGAGGGAGACAGATACGCAGTATTTT
CDR3 protein: CAARETDTQYF